The present TCR beta chain was sequenced within a study of Ad26.COV2.S vaccination and SARS-CoV-2 variants. Generated by immunoSEQ multiplex PCR, the TCRdb table keeps only in-frame clones and is missing some. The sample yields around 320,000 clones, around 87% seen once. Treatment reported: 15 to 20 received Ad26.COV2.S at low or high dose, single or two shots; roughly five received placebo; per-sample allocation not given. Each sample was drawn 63 days after the first injection (of vaccine or placebo). J lost 4 bases, V lost 1 base, and 7 bases had no gene match. Germline V gene data show CDR1 as LGHNA and CDR2 as YNFKEQ. The CDR3 loop spans 15 amino acids.

V gene TRBV4-2 combines with J gene TRBJ2-7; TRBD2 matches 7 bases. The sequencing here drew on peripheral blood, taken in a trial of Ad26.COV2.S vaccine versus placebo. The TCR originated in a person between 18 and 65 years old who received the Ad26.COV2.S COVID-19 vaccine or a placebo. The CDR3 sequence is CASSQATSAPYEQYF. The CDR3 nucleotides are TGTGCCAGCAGCCAAGCTACTAGCGCCCCGTACGAGCAGTACTTC.